This T cell receptor (beta chain) was identified in a study of blood T cell repertoires in COVID-19. The wider study: The United States, Italy and Spain provided the acute and convalescent COVID-19 samples. In each case, the material was cDNA or gDNA derived from T cells, B-cell-depleted T cells, or PBMCs.

This CDR3 contains 14 residues. V lost 5 bases and J 3 bases, leaving 14 bases between the germline ends. Per germline, CDR1 MGHDK and CDR2 SYGVNS. Assay: immunoSEQ multiplex PCR; the TCRdb copy retains only in-frame clones and omits some. In the table there are about 300,000 clones, just over 85% of which are singletons. The V gene is TRBV25-1, the J gene TRBJ2-7, with D possibly being TRBD2 (6 bases). The specimen sequenced was PBMCs or T cells enriched from blood (not recorded which). This TCR derives from a man aged 30 to 39 who had recovered from COVID-19. The CDR3 region is CASSNRDSNYEQYF. CDR3 nucleotides: TGTGCCAGCAGTAACCGGGACTCGAACTACGAGCAGTACTTC.